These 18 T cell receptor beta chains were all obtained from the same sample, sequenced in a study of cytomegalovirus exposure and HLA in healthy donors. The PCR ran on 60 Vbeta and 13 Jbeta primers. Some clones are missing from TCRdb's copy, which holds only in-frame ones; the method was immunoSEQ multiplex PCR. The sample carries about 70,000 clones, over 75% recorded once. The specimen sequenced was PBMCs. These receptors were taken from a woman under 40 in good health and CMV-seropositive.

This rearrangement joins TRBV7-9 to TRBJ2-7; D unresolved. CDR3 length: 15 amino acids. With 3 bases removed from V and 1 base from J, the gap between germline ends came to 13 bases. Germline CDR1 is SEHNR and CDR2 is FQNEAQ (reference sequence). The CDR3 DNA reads TGTGCCAGCAGCTTTGGAGAGCTAAAATCCTACGAGCAGTACTTC. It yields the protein CASSFGELKSYEQYF.

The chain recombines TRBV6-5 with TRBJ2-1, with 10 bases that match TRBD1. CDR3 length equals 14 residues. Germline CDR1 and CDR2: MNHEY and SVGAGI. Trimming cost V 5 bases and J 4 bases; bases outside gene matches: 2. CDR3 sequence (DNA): TGTGCCAGCAGTCCGGACAGGGGGTACAATGAGCAGTTCTTC. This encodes CASSPDRGYNEQFF.

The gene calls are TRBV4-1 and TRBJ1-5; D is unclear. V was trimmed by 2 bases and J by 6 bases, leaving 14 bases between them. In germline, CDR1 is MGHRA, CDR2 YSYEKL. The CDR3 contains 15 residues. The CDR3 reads CASSQPDGSGQPQHF. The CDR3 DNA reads TGCGCCAGCAGCCAACCTGACGGATCAGGTCAGCCCCAGCATTTT.

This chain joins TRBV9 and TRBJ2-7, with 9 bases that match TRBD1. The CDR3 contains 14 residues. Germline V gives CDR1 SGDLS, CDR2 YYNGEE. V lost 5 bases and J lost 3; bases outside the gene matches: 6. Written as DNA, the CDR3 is TGTGCCAGCAGTGGGGGGACAGGGCTCTACGAGCAGTACTTC. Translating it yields CASSGGTGLYEQYF.

The CDR3 here is CASRGPFSYEQYF. The CDR3, as DNA: TGTGCCAGCAGGGGCCCATTCTCCTACGAGCAGTACTTC. This sequence joins TRBV28 and TRBJ2-7; D remains ambiguous. The CDR3 extends over 13 amino acids. Trimming pared 6 bases from V and 0 bases from J, leaving 9 bases between. Looked up from germline, CDR1 is MDHEN and CDR2 is SYDVKM.

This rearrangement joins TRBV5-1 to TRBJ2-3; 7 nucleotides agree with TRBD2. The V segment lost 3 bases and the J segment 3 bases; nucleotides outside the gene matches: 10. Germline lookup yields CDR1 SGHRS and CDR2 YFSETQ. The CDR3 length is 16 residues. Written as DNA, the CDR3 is TGCGCCAGCAGCTCAACAGCGGGAACGCGAACAGATACGCAGTATTTT. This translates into CASSSTAGTRTDTQYF.

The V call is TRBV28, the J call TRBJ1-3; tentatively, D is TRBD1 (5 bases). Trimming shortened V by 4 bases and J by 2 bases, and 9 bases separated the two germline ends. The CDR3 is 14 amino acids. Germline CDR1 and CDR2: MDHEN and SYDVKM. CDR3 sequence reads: CASSSGGAGNTIYF. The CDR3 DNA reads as TGTGCCAGCAGTTCTGGAGGGGCTGGAAACACCATATATTTT.

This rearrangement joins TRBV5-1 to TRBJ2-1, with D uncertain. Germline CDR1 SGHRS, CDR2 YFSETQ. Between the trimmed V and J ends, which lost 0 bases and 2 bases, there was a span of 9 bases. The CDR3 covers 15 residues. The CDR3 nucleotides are TGCGCCAGCAGCTTGGCCCTGCCAGCCTACAATGAGCAGTTCTTC. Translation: CASSLALPAYNEQFF.

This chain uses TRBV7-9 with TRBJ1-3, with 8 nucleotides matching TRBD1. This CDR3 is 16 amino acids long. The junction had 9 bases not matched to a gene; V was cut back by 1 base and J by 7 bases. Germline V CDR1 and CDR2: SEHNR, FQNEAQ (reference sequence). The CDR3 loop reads CASSLGRGRVGNTIYF. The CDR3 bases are TGTGCCAGCAGCTTAGGCAGGGGGCGAGTGGGGAACACCATATATTTT.

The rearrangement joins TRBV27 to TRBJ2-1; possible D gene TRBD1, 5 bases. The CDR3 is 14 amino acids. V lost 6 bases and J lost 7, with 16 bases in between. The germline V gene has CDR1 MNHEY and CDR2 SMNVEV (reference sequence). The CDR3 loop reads CASRAPDTANEQFF. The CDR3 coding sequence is TGTGCCAGCAGGGCCCCGGACACGGCAAATGAGCAGTTCTTC.

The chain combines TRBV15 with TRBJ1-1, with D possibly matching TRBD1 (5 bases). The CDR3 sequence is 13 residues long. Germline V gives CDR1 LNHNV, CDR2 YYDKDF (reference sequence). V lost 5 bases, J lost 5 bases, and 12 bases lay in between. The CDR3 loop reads CATSSGGGTEAFF. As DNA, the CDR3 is TGTGCCACCAGCTCCGGGGGGGGTACTGAAGCTTTCTTT.

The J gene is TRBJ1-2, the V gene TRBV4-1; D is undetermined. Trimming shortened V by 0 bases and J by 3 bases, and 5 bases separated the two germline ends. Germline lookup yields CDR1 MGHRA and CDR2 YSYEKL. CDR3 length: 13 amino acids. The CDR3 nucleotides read TGCGCCAGCAGCCAAGAAAGAGACTATGGCTACACCTTC. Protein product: CASSQERDYGYTF.

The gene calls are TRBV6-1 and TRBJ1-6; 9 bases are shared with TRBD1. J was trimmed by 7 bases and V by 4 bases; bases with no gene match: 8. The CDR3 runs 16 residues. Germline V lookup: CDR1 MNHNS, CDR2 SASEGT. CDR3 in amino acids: CASSAPDRGVNSPLHF. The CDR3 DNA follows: TGTGCCAGCAGTGCCCCGGACAGGGGAGTCAATTCACCCCTCCACTTT.

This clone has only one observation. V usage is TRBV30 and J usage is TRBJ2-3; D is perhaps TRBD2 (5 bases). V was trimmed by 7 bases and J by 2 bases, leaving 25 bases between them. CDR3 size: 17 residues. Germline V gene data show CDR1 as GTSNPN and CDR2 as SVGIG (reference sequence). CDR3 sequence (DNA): TGTGCCTCTAGTGTACATGGACTCTCTACCTCCACAGATACGCAGTATTTT. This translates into CASSVHGLSTSTDTQYF.

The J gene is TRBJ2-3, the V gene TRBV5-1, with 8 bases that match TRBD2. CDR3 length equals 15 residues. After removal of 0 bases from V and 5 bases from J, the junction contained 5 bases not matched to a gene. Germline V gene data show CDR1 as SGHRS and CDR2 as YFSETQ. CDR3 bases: TGCGCCAGCAGCTTGGTCGGTCTAGCGGGAGATACGCAGTATTTT. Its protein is CASSLVGLAGDTQYF.

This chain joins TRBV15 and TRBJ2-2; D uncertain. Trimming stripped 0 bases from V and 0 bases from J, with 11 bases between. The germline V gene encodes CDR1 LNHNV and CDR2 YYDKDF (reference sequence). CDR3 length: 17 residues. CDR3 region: CATSRDIEATNTGELFF. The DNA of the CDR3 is TGTGCCACCAGCAGAGATATTGAAGCAACGAACACCGGGGAGCTGTTTTTT.

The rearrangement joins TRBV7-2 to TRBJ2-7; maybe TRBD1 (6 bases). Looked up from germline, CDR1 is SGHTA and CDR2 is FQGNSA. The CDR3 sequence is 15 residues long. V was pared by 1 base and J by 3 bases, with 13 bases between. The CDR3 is CASSLGTGQFYEQYF. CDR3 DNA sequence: TGTGCCAGCAGCTTAGGGACCGGACAGTTCTACGAGCAGTACTTC. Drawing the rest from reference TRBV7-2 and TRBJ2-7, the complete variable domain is GAGVSQSPSNKVTEKGKDVELRCDPISGHTALYWYRQSLGQGLEFLIYFQGNSAPDKSGLPSDRFSAERTGGSVSTLTIQRTQQEDSAVYLCASSLGTGQFYEQYFGPGTRLTVT.

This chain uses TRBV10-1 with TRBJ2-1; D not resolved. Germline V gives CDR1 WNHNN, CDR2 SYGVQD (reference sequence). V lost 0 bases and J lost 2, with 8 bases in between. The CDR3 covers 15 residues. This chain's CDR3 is CASSESKRPYNEQFF. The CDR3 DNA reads TGCGCCAGCAGTGAGTCCAAGAGGCCCTACAATGAGCAGTTCTTC.